Shown below are 4 T cell receptor beta chains from a single sample sequenced in a study of blood T cell repertoires in COVID-19. The assay was immunoSEQ multiplex PCR, and TCRdb's table has in-frame clones only and misses some. The sample comprises roughly 130,000 clones, roughly 85% of which are singletons, and around 4.7% rests with the top ten. Sequenced material: peripheral blood. These receptors all come from a middle-aged man with acute or convalescent COVID-19.

The chain joins TRBV6-1 to TRBJ2-1; 9 bases match TRBD2. The CDR3 contains 16 residues. V gave up 4 bases and J gave up 4 bases; unmatched junction bases: 8. CDR1 is MNHNS, CDR2 SASEGT, per germline. The CDR3 DNA reads as TGTGCCAGCAGTGGACGTAGCGGGGGTCAATACAATGAGCAGTTCTTC. As protein: CASSGRSGGQYNEQFF.

The chain has TRBV2 and TRBJ2-3; 11 nucleotides align to TRBD2. This CDR3 region has 20 residues. The germline V gene has CDR1 SNHLY and CDR2 FYNNEI. V trimming: 0 bases; J trimming: 2 bases; junction bases outside the gene matches: 13. This CDR3 reads CASSEAIIAGGSRATDTQYF. The CDR3 DNA reads as TGTGCCAGCAGTGAAGCGATAATAGCGGGAGGGTCCCGGGCCACAGATACGCAGTATTTT.

V gene TRBV7-2 combines with J gene TRBJ2-1; 7 bases map to TRBD2. The CDR3 has 14 residues. Germline CDR1 SGHTA, CDR2 FQGNSA. The trim removed 2 bases at V and 6 bases at J, leaving 4 bases unmatched. In DNA form, the CDR3 reads TGTGCCAGCAGCTTAAGCGGGGACCGCAATGAGCAGTTCTTC. Translation gives CASSLSGDRNEQFF.

This chain links TRBV5-1 with TRBJ1-2; 9 bases line up with TRBD1. The V gene's germline CDR1 is SGHRS and CDR2 YFSETQ. The CDR3 has 13 residues. The J segment lost 4 bases and the V segment lost 4 bases, leaving 2 bases of the junction unmatched. CDR3 protein: CASSGDRVYGYTF. The CDR3, as DNA: TGCGCCAGCAGCGGGGACAGGGTCTATGGCTACACCTTC.